The text below deals with one T cell receptor beta chain. Its antigen is not known. The isolated RNA, all of it, was reverse transcribed, so expressed TCRB transcripts were what got sequenced. TCRdb's copy holds only in-frame clones and misses some; the assay was immunoSEQ multiplex PCR. The data hold 640,000 or so clones, with around 15% observed a single time. These data belong to a study of beta chain features in type 1 diabetes. Regarding the study as a whole: The study found moderately but significantly shorter TCRB CDR3s in all four CD4+ subsets of Type 1 diabetes patients.

The CDR3 covers 12 residues. CDR1 and CDR2 from the germline V gene are LNHDA and SQIVND (reference sequence). The V and J ends lost 7 bases and 4 bases respectively, with 10 bases between them. This TCR was sampled from a man between 18 and 29 years old with type 1 diabetes. Source material: naive CD4+ T cells from blood. The chain links TRBV19 to TRBJ1-1; D uncertain. The CDR3 sequence is CASTNSFTEAFF. The CDR3 DNA sequence: TGTGCCAGTACGAACAGTTTCACTGAAGCTTTCTTT.